A single sample is the source of the 23 T cell receptor beta chains below, sequenced in a study of T cell responses to AZD1222 COVID-19 vaccine. Repertoires were generated with immunoSEQ multiplex PCR, while TCRdb's copy carries only in-frame clones and drops some. The sample records around 100,000 clones, less than 95% being singletons. The sample here was peripheral blood, taken on day 0 of AZD1222 vaccination. Every receptor here comes from an adult in good health.

This chain's CDR3 is CASSRSSSSTGELFF. The CDR3 nucleotides read TGCGCCAGCAGCCGATCCTCCTCGTCAACCGGGGAGCTGTTTTTT. The chain uses TRBV5-1 and TRBJ2-2; D remains unclear. CDR3 size: 15 residues. The V end lost 4 bases, the J end lost 5 bases, and 15 bases lay between the germline ends. Germline lookup yields CDR1 SGHRS and CDR2 YFSETQ.

This sequence joins TRBV25-1 and TRBJ2-7, with a weak D call TRBD1 (6 bases). The CDR3 contains 15 residues. Trimming stripped 4 bases from V and 3 bases from J, with 16 bases between. CDR1 MGHDK and CDR2 SYGVNS come from the germline V gene. In DNA, the CDR3 is TGTGCCAGCAGTGGATACAGGGCACGGGGCTACGAGCAGTACTTC. Translated: CASSGYRARGYEQYF.

V and J are TRBV20-1 and TRBJ1-2; D gene unclear. The germline V gene has CDR1 DFQATT and CDR2 SNEGSKA (reference sequence). The CDR3 length is 11 residues. V was cut by 2 bases and J by 4 bases, with 5 bases left in between. The CDR3 coding sequence is TGCAGTGCTAGACAGGCCTATGGCTACACCTTC. Protein product: CSARQAYGYTF.

CDR3 DNA: TGTGCCAGCAGTTACCGACAGGGGCCTGAAGCTTTCTTT. Protein product: CASSYRQGPEAFF. The V call is TRBV6-5, the J call TRBJ1-1; 8 bases agree with TRBD1. This CDR3 has 13 amino acids. V trimming: 2 bases; J trimming: 6 bases; junction bases outside the gene matches: 2. Germline values: CDR1 MNHEY, CDR2 SVGAGI.

The V call is TRBV29-1, the J call TRBJ1-2, with D possibly being TRBD1 (5 bases). V was clipped by 4 bases and J by 3 bases, with 6 bases between them. CDR1 is SQVTM and CDR2 is ANQGSEA in the germline V gene. The CDR3 spans 11 residues. CDR3 DNA sequence: TGCAGCGTTGGAGGGGACTATGGCTACACCTTC. As protein: CSVGGDYGYTF.

The genes are TRBV28 and TRBJ2-1; 12 nucleotides agree with TRBD2. J was trimmed by 5 bases and V by 4 bases; bases with no gene match: 9. The CDR3 contains 17 residues. CDR1 is MDHEN and CDR2 is SYDVKM in the germline V gene. The CDR3 bases are TGTGCCAGCAGTTCGCCTAGCGGGGGGGCGGGGAACAATGAGCAGTTCTTC. Translated, it gives CASSSPSGGAGNNEQFF.

The V call is TRBV12-3 or TRBV12-4, the J call TRBJ2-7; D call uncertain. V was trimmed by 2 bases and J by 5 bases, leaving 4 bases between them. This CDR3 has 11 residues. The CDR3 sequence: CASSLSHEQYF. The CDR3 DNA reads TGTGCCAGCAGTTTATCCCACGAGCAGTACTTC.

This clone was recorded once. The rearrangement joins TRBV7-2 to TRBJ2-3; TRBD2 is a possible D gene (6 bases). CDR1 is SGHTA and CDR2 is FQGNSA in the germline V gene. V was pared by 1 base and J by 4 bases, with 18 bases between. This CDR3 is 17 amino acids long. The CDR3 DNA is TGTGCCAGCAGCTTAGTGGGTTCGGGGTGGAGGGCAGATACGCAGTATTTT. Translated, it gives CASSLVGSGWRADTQYF.

CDR3 amino acids: CASSQDGKSNTQYF. The DNA for the CDR3 is TGCGCCAGCAGCCAAGATGGGAAATCCAATACGCAGTATTTT. The V call is TRBV4-1, the J call TRBJ2-3; D not certain. Germline assignment: CDR1 MGHRA and CDR2 YSYEKL. V lost 0 bases and J lost 7, with 11 bases in between. CDR3 length equals 14 residues.

V is TRBV19 and J is TRBJ1-2; TRBD1 matches at 9 bases. Germline trimming cut 0 bases from V and 8 bases from J; bases unmatched to any gene: 7. The CDR3 consists of 15 residues. Per germline, CDR1 LNHDA and CDR2 SQIVND (reference sequence). CDR3 DNA sequence: TGTGCCAGTAGTATAGATCACGGACAGGGGAACGGCTACACCTTC. This translates into CASSIDHGQGNGYTF.

V usage is TRBV6-5 and J usage is TRBJ2-1; 8 bases map to TRBD1. The V and J ends lost 4 bases and 4 bases, in that order; junction bases with no gene match: 6. Germline V lookup: CDR1 MNHEY, CDR2 SVGAGI. The CDR3 covers 15 residues. The CDR3 is CASSLTGGRYNEQFF. The CDR3 bases are TGTGCCAGCAGTTTAACAGGGGGACGTTACAATGAGCAGTTCTTC.

The V call is TRBV10-1, the J call TRBJ1-1, with a weak D call TRBD1 (5 bases). V was cut by 0 bases and J by 11 bases, with 16 bases left in between. Germline CDR1 is WNHNN and CDR2 is SYGVQD (reference sequence). CDR3 length: 14 residues. The CDR3 bases are TGCGCCAGCAGTGAGTCATATGATGGGAAGGGGGCTTTCTTT. Protein product: CASSESYDGKGAFF.

J is TRBJ2-3 and V is TRBV19; D is ambiguous. V lost 3 bases, J lost 5 bases, and 9 bases lay in between. The germline CDR1 and CDR2 sequences are LNHDA and SQIVND (reference sequence). The CDR3 contains 13 residues. DNA for the CDR3: TGTGCCAGTAGTATCCGGGCTATAGATACGCAGTATTTT. It codes for CASSIRAIDTQYF.

Concerning this clone itself: At one of its ends the junction is not consistent with the germline gene, which may arise from a read error. The chain recombines TRBV6-1 with TRBJ1-2; D is ambiguous. Germline lookup yields CDR1 MNHNS and CDR2 SASEGT. The CDR3 sequence is 12 residues long. The CDR3 sequence is CASTELEYGYTF. CDR3 nucleotide sequence: TGTGCCAGCACTGAATTAGAGTATGGCTACACCTTC.

The chain recombines TRBV2 with TRBJ1-5; the match to TRBD1 covers 11 bases. CDR3 length equals 15 residues. Germline V gives CDR1 SNHLY, CDR2 FYNNEI. V trimming: 6 bases; J trimming: 6 bases; junction bases outside the gene matches: 7. In DNA, the CDR3 is TGTGCCAGCAGCCTAGGGACAGGGGGAAGTCAGCCCCAGCATTTT. It specifies CASSLGTGGSQPQHF.

V is TRBV15 and J is TRBJ2-5; D could derive from TRBD1 or TRBD2 (5 bases each). The CDR3 consists of 15 residues. Trimming pared 8 bases from V and 3 bases from J, leaving 19 bases between. Germline CDR1 is LNHNV and CDR2 is YYDKDF (reference sequence). For the CDR3, the DNA is TGTGCCACCCAGGGTGTTGGGAGTGAAGAAGAGACCCAGTACTTC. Translating gives CATQGVGSEEETQYF.

This clone appeared once. The chain employs TRBV7-8 and TRBJ1-5; possible D gene TRBD1, 6 bases. The CDR3 totals 13 residues. Germline assignment: CDR1 SGHVS and CDR2 FQNEAQ. V dropped 4 bases and J dropped 6 bases, with 10 bases sitting between them. The CDR3 here is CASSSDRSQPQHF. In nucleotides, the CDR3 is TGTGCCAGCAGCTCCGACAGGTCTCAGCCCCAGCATTTT. The full variable domain, rest sourced from reference TRBV7-8 and TRBJ1-5, is GAGVSQSPRYKVAKRGQDVALRCDPISGHVSLFWYQQALGQGPEFLTYFQNEAQLDKSGLPSDRFFAERPEGSVSTLKIQRTQQEDSAVYLCASSSDRSQPQHFGDGTRLSIL.

The chain couples TRBV6-2 or TRBV6-3 to TRBJ1-5; 7 bases agree with TRBD1. The CDR3 is made up of 16 amino acids. CDR1 and CDR2 from the germline V gene are MNHEY and SVGEGT. With 4 bases clipped from V and 0 bases from J, the junction kept 6 bases outside the gene matches. The CDR3 DNA is TGTGCCAGCAGTTTCCGACAGGGCAGTAGCAATCAGCCCCAGCATTTT. Its protein product is CASSFRQGSSNQPQHF.

The chain joins TRBV7-3 to TRBJ2-3; no definite D call. CDR1 is SGHTA, CDR2 FQGTGA, per germline. V was pared by 2 bases and J by 4 bases, with 7 bases between. The CDR3 spans 13 residues. This CDR3 is CASSLERSDTQYF. The CDR3 DNA is TGTGCCAGCAGCTTAGAGAGGTCAGATACGCAGTATTTT.

The DNA of the CDR3 is TGTGCCAGCAGTCCCGGGACAGGGGGCAGGGGCTACACCTTC. Protein product: CASSPGTGGRGYTF. V and J are TRBV6-4 and TRBJ1-2; 12 bases are a match to TRBD1. CDR1 MRHNA and CDR2 SNTAGT come from the germline V gene. CDR3 length equals 14 residues. V dropped 5 bases and J dropped 8; count of bases not matched to a gene: 6.

The rearrangement links TRBV6-5 to TRBJ1-4; possible D gene TRBD1, 5 bases. The CDR3 sequence is 13 residues long. Germline V lookup: CDR1 MNHEY, CDR2 SVGAGI. V gave up 2 bases and J gave up 4 bases, with 5 bases separating them. The CDR3 here is CASSYRGNEKLFF. The CDR3 DNA follows: TGTGCCAGCAGTTACAGGGGTAATGAAAAACTGTTTTTT.

CDR3: CEGQGRLDTNGYTF. Written as DNA, the CDR3 is TGTGAGGGACAGGGTCGGCTGGATACTAATGGCTACACCTTC. The chain has TRBV19 and TRBJ1-2; 9 bases match TRBD1. CDR1 is LNHDA and CDR2 is SQIVND in the germline V gene (reference sequence). There are 14 residues in the CDR3.

This chain connects TRBV27 to TRBJ2-1, with 10 bases that match TRBD2. The length of the CDR3 is 17 residues. The trim removed 3 bases at V and 9 bases at J, leaving 14 bases unmatched. Per the germline V gene, CDR1 is MNHEY and CDR2 is SMNVEV (reference sequence). The CDR3 DNA is TGTGCCAGCAGTTTGCCACCAACAGCGGGGGGGCTCATTGAGCAGTTCTTC. It codes for CASSLPPTAGGLIEQFF.